The 3 T cell receptor beta chains presented below share a single source sample, sequenced in a study of Tregs in tolerant kidney transplant recipients. Mixed chimerism was transient after nonmyeloablative marrow transplants from related graft donors. Produced via immunoSEQ multiplex PCR; TCRdb's table is partial and in-frame only. The repertoire consists of tens of thousands of clones, with more than 85% occurring once and the leading ten covering roughly 1.5%. The sequences come from CD4+ T cells from blood (PBMCs), collected 24 months after the transplant. The receptors stem from a human patient who received a combined kidney and bone marrow transplant. Some T cells may be the graft donor's.

J is TRBJ2-1 and V is TRBV7-2, with 11 bases that match TRBD2. The CDR3 loop spans 18 amino acids. Germline V gene data show CDR1 as SGHTA and CDR2 as FQGNSA. V lost 4 bases to trimming and J lost 4 bases; unmatched junction nucleotides: 12. CDR3 residues: CASSSRYSGGVGYNEQFF. The DNA for the CDR3 is TGTGCCAGCAGCTCCCGGTATAGCGGGGGGGTCGGGTACAATGAGCAGTTCTTC.

CDR3 residues: CASSKTGGVETQYF. CDR3 bases: TGTGCCAGCAGCAAAACAGGGGGTGTGGAGACCCAGTACTTC. This sequence joins TRBV28 and TRBJ2-5; 8 nucleotides align to TRBD1. This CDR3 has 14 residues. Germline V gives CDR1 MDHEN, CDR2 SYDVKM. After removal of 6 bases from V and 5 bases from J, the junction contained 8 bases not matched to a gene.

This chain connects TRBV10-3 to TRBJ2-5; TRBD2 is a possible D gene (7 bases). The end of the DNA fits TRBJ2-7 better, so the J call may be wrong. Per the germline V gene, CDR1 is ENHRY and CDR2 is SYGVKD. This CDR3 spans 14 amino acids. CDR3 DNA: TGTGCCATCAGTGAGTCGCGGGGGCTCCACGAGCAGTACTTC. This codes for CAISESRGLHEQYF.